These 18 T cell receptor beta chains share one sample of origin, sequenced in a study of blood T cells in healthy people across ages. The second PCR ran 7 to 11 cycles with a sample-barcoded 5' primer and J-beta primers. TCRdb called the 5' RACE reads again in MiXCR, with one record for every CDR3 protein. The sample shows about 400,000 distinct CDR3 sequences, roughly half of them seen only once. The sample taken for sequencing was blood. Receptors originate from a man aged 60 to 69 in good health.

This clonotype was found many times. V usage is TRBV19 and J usage is TRBJ2-1, with D tentatively TRBD1 (5 bases). Germline V gene lookup returns CDR1 LNHDA and CDR2 SQIVND (reference sequence). V gave up 7 bases and J gave up 9 bases, with 13 bases separating them. CDR3 length: 12 residues. CDR3 protein: CASNLGVGEQFF. In DNA form, the CDR3 reads TGTGCCAGTAACCTAGGGGTAGGTGAGCAGTTCTTC.

This clonotype has at least ten counts. The chain joins TRBV2 to TRBJ2-1; D assignment may be TRBD1 or TRBD2 (5 bases each). This CDR3 spans 13 amino acids. Per germline, CDR1 SNHLY and CDR2 FYNNEI. V shed 7 bases and J shed 10 bases, with 17 bases lying between them. CDR3 loop: CASTTSAWGEQFF. CDR3 bases: TGTGCCAGCACTACCTCGGCCTGGGGGGAGCAGTTCTTC.

This clonotype was observed a few times. This chain uses TRBV12-3 or TRBV12-4 with TRBJ2-1, with 10 bases identical to TRBD2. This CDR3 contains 15 residues. With 2 bases clipped from V and 8 bases from J, the junction kept 6 bases outside the gene matches. This CDR3 is CASSLQAGGLDEQFF. In DNA, the CDR3 is TGTGCCAGCAGTTTACAAGCGGGGGGGCTCGATGAGCAGTTCTTC.

There are a few counts of this clonotype. This rearrangement joins TRBV11-1 to TRBJ2-3; TRBD1 matches 9 bases. Losses at the gene ends were 2 bases for V and 2 bases for J; bases not matched to a gene: 5. The CDR3 runs 16 residues. Germline values: CDR1 SGHAT, CDR2 FQDESV (reference sequence). The CDR3 DNA sequence: TGTGCCAGCAGCTTAATCCGGACAGGGGTCACAGATACGCAGTATTTT. Its protein is CASSLIRTGVTDTQYF.

The chain carries TRBV6-5 and TRBJ2-6, with D possibly TRBD1 on 5 matching bases. Germline CDR1 MNHEY, CDR2 SVGAGI. V dropped 6 bases and J dropped 0 bases, with 12 bases sitting between them. This CDR3 is 16 amino acids long. Here the CDR3 reads CASSRDSFSGANVLTF. Here the CDR3 DNA reads TGTGCCAGCAGCCGAGACAGTTTCTCTGGGGCCAACGTCCTGACTTTC.

With regard to this clonotype: At one end the junction does not follow the germline gene, possibly because of a read error. The rearrangement joins TRBV4-2 to TRBJ1-4; TRBD1 is a possible D gene (5 bases). Germline-derived CDR1 and CDR2 are LGHNA and YNFKEQ. The CDR3 contains 15 residues. The CDR3 sequence is CASSQSGTSKEKLFF. In DNA form, the CDR3 reads TGTGCCAGCAGCCAGTCCGGGACCTCTAAAGAAAAACTGTTTTTT.

The chain combines TRBV3-1 with TRBJ2-5; D remains ambiguous. Per the germline V gene, CDR1 is LGHDT and CDR2 is YNNKEL (reference sequence). The CDR3 sequence is 16 residues long. With 4 bases removed from V and 5 bases from J, the gap between germline ends came to 20 bases. The CDR3 reads CASSPFGRLGQETQYF. The CDR3 DNA reads TGTGCCAGCAGCCCCTTTGGTCGGCTAGGTCAGGAGACCCAGTACTTC.

The rearrangement links TRBV20-1 to TRBJ2-1; 9 bases align to TRBD1. The CDR3 runs to 13 residues. Germline values: CDR1 DFQATT, CDR2 SNEGSKA (reference sequence). J lost 7 bases, V lost 8 bases, and 9 bases had no gene match. In DNA, the CDR3 is TGCAGTCGTTATGGGGACAGGGTGAATGAGCAGTTCTTC. This sequence encodes CSRYGDRVNEQFF.

The DNA for the CDR3 is TGTGCCAGCAGCCAGGACAGGGGGTCGGCTGGGGCCAACGTCCTGACTTTC. Residues: CASSQDRGSAGANVLTF. V and J are TRBV14 and TRBJ2-6; 10 nucleotides match TRBD1. The CDR3 loop spans 17 amino acids. With 3 bases clipped from V and 2 bases from J, the junction kept 4 bases outside the gene matches. Germline V gives CDR1 SGHDN, CDR2 FVKESK.

This clonotype appeared a few times. The rearrangement joins TRBV6-2 or TRBV6-3 to TRBJ2-7; 9 nucleotides match TRBD1. The CDR3 extends over 13 amino acids. CDR1 and CDR2 (germline): MNHEY, SVGEGT. V was pared by 6 bases and J by 6 bases, with 6 bases of the junction left unmatched. CDR3 sequence reads: CASSLDRGGEQYF. The CDR3 coding sequence is TGTGCCAGCAGCCTGGACAGGGGCGGCGAGCAGTACTTC.

This clonotype was seen only once. The chain recombines TRBV7-2 with TRBJ1-6; D perhaps matches TRBD1 (5 bases). Germline V gene lookup returns CDR1 SGHTA and CDR2 FQGNSA. The CDR3 length is 15 residues. V was clipped by 5 bases and J by 7 bases, with 15 bases between them. For the CDR3, the DNA is TGTGCCAGCAGCGCAAGCAGGGAGAGAAATTCACCCCTCCACTTT. Translated, it gives CASSASRERNSPLHF.

The chain uses TRBV7-2 and TRBJ1-4, with 9 bases aligning to TRBD1. There are 15 residues in the CDR3. Germline V gene data show CDR1 as SGHTA and CDR2 as FQGNSA. J was trimmed by 4 bases and V by 2 bases; bases with no gene match: 2. In DNA form, the CDR3 reads TGTGCCAGCAGCTTATCGACAGGGGGTAATGAAAAACTGTTTTTT. Protein sequence: CASSLSTGGNEKLFF.

As for this clonotype: A much larger clone sits a single nucleotide away, making a read error possible. The J gene is TRBJ2-4, the V gene TRBV2, with 8 bases that match TRBD1. The assigned J gene may be wrong: the sequence end matches TRBJ2-7 better. This CDR3 contains 13 residues. The germline V gene has CDR1 SNHLY and CDR2 FYNNEI. In DNA form, the CDR3 reads TGTGCCAGCAGGCGGGACAGGAGCTGCGAGCAGTACTTC. Its translation is CASRRDRSCEQYF.

This clonotype was seen a few times. V gene TRBV20-1 combines with J gene TRBJ2-4; D is possibly TRBD2 (5 bases). The DNA end lines up better with TRBJ2-7; the J call may be wrong. Germline V lookup: CDR1 DFQATT, CDR2 SNEGSKA (reference sequence). The CDR3 runs 11 residues. CDR3 in amino acids: CSASFRGEQYF. The CDR3 bases are TGCAGTGCTTCTTTTCGGGGCGAGCAGTACTTC.

This clonotype was counted ten times or more. V usage is TRBV20-1 and J usage is TRBJ2-4; no firm D call. Looked up from germline, CDR1 is DFQATT and CDR2 is SNEGSKA (reference sequence). Trimming took off 6 bases at V and 0 bases at J, with 9 bases between the two ends. The CDR3 totals 13 residues. The chain's CDR3 is CSASLLAKNIQYF. CDR3 bases: TGCAGTGCCAGTTTATTAGCCAAAAACATTCAGTACTTC.

A note on this clonotype: The junction departs from germline at one end; a sequencing error may be responsible. This chain connects TRBV5-1 to TRBJ2-5; 7 bases are shared with TRBD1. Germline V gene data show CDR1 as SGHRS and CDR2 as YFSETQ. This CDR3 is built from 14 residues. The CDR3 nucleotides read TGCGTCAGCACCAAAGGGACAGCTAAAGAGACCCAGTACTTC. Translating it yields CVSTKGTAKETQYF.

In this sample, this clonotype turned up once. J is TRBJ2-6 and V is TRBV20-1, with a weak D call TRBD1 (6 bases). The V gene lost 0 bases and the J gene lost 4 bases, with 10 bases spanning the gap. The CDR3 totals 15 residues. From germline, CDR1 is DFQATT and CDR2 SNEGSKA (reference sequence). CDR3 protein: CSARDGQRGANVLTF. DNA of the CDR3: TGCAGTGCTAGAGACGGACAGAGAGGGGCCAACGTCCTGACTTTC.

A few counts support this clonotype. The rearrangement links TRBV24-1 to TRBJ2-7; 11 positions agree with TRBD2. This CDR3 has 18 residues. Germline loops: CDR1 KGHDR, CDR2 SFDVKD. The V gene end was trimmed by 3 bases and the J gene end by 2 bases; junction bases not matched to a gene: 11. CDR3 nucleotide sequence: TGTGCCACCAGTGATCGGGCCAAACTAGCGGGAGAGGCCTACGAGCAGTACTTC. Its translation is CATSDRAKLAGEAYEQYF.